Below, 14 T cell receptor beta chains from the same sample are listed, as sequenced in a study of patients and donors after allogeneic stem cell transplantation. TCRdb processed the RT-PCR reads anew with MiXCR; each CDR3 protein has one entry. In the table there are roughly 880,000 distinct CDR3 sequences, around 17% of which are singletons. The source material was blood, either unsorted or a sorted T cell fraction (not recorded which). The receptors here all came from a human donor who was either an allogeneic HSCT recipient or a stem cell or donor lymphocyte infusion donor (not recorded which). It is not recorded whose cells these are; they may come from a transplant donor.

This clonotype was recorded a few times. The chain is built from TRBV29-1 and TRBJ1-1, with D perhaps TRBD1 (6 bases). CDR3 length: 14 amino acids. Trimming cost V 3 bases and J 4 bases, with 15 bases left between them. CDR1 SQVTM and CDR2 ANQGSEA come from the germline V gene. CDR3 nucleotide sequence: TGCAGCGTTGAGACGGACAGTTACCCCACTGAAGCTTTCTTT. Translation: CSVETDSYPTEAFF.

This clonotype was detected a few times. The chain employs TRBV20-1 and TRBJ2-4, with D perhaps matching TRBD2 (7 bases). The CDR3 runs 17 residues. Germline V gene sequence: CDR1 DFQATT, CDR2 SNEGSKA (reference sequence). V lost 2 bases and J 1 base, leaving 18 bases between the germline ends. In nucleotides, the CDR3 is TGCAGTGCTAGAAAAGGGGGGGGAGGAGTGGCCAAAAACATTCAGTACTTC. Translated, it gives CSARKGGGGVAKNIQYF.

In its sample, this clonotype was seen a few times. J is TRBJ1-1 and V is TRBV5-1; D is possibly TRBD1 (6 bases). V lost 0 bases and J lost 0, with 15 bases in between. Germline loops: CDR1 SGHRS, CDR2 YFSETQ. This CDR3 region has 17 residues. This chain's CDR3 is CASSLVPGARVNTEAFF. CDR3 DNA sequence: TGCGCCAGCAGCTTGGTTCCAGGGGCTAGGGTGAACACTGAAGCTTTCTTT. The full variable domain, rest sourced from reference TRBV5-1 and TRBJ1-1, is KAGVTQTPRYLIKTRGQQVTLSCSPISGHRSVSWYQQTPGQGLQFLFEYFSETQRNKGNFPGRFSGRQFSNSRSEMNVSTLELGDSALYLCASSLVPGARVNTEAFFGQGTRLTVV.

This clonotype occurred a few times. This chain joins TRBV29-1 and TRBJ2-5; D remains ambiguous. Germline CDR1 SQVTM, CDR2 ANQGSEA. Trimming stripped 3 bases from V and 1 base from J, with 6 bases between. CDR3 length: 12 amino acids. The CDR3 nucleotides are TGCAGCGTTGACGGCGCCCAAGAGACCCAGTACTTC. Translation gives CSVDGAQETQYF.

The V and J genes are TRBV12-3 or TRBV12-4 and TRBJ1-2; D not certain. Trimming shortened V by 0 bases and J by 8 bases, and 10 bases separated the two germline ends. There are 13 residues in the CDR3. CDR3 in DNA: TGTGCCAGCAGTTTAGCGCGAGCGAGAGGCTACACCTTC. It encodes CASSLARARGYTF.

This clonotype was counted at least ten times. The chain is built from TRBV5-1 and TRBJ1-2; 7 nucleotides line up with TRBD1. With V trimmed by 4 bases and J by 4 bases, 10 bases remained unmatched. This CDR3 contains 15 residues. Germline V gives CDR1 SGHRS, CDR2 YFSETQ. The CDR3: CASSGGQALFYGYTF. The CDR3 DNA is TGCGCCAGCAGCGGAGGACAGGCCCTCTTCTATGGCTACACCTTC.

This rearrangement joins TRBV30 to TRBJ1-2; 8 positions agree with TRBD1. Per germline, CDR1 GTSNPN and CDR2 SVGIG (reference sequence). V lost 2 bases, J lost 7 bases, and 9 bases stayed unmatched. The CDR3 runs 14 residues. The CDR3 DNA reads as TGTGCCTGGAGTAGGGGGACAGGTGATCGTGGCTACACCTTC. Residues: CAWSRGTGDRGYTF.

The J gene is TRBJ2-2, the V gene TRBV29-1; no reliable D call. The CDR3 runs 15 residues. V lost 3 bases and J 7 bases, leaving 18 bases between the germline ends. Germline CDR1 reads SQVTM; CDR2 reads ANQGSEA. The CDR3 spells CSVEVQIFGNGELFF. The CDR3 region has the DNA TGCAGCGTTGAGGTACAGATTTTTGGAAACGGGGAGCTGTTTTTT.

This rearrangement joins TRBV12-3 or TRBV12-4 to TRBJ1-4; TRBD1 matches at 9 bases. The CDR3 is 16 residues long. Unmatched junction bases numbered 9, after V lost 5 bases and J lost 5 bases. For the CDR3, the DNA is TGTGCCAGCAGTCTCAACACCGGGACAGGGAATGAAAAACTGTTTTTT. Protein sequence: CASSLNTGTGNEKLFF.

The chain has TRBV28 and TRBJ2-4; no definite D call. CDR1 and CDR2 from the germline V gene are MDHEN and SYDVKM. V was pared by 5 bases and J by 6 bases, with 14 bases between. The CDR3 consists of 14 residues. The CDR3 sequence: CASSGLGFGNIQYF. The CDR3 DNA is TGTGCCAGCAGTGGATTGGGTTTTGGAAACATTCAGTACTTC.

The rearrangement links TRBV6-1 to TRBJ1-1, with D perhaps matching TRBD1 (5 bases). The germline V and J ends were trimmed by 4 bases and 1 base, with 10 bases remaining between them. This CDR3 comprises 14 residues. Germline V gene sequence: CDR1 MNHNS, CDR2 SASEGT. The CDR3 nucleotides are TGTGCCAGCAGTGTTCCGGGACGGAACACTGAAGCTTTCTTT. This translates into CASSVPGRNTEAFF.

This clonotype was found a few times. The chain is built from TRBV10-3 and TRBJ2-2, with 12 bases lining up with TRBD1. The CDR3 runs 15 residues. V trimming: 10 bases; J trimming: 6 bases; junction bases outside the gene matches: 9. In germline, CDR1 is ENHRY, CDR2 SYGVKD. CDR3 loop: CATEPGQGAAGELFF. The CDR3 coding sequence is TGTGCCACAGAACCGGGACAGGGGGCGGCCGGGGAGCTGTTTTTT.

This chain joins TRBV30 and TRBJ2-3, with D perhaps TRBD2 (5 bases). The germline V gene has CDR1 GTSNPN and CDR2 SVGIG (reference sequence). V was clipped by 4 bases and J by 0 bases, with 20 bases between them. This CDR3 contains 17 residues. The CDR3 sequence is CAWNGFLGLLSTDTQYF. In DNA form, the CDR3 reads TGTGCCTGGAACGGATTCTTAGGACTCCTTAGCACAGATACGCAGTATTTT.

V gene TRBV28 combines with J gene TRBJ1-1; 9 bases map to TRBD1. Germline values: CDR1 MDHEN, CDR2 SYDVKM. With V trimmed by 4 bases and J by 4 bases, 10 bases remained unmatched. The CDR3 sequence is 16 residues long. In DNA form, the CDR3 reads TGTGCCAGCAGTTCCCACAGGGGGCTAGGTAGCACTGAAGCTTTCTTT. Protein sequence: CASSSHRGLGSTEAFF.